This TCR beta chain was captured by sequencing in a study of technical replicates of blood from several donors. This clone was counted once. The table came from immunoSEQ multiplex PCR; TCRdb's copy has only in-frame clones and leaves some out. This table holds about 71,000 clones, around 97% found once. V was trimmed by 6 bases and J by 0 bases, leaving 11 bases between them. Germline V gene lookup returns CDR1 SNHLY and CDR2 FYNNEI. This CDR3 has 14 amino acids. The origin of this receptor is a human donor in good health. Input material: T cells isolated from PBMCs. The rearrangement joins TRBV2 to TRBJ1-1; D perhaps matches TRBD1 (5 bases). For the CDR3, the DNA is TGTGCCAGCAGCGGGCGACAGCTGAACACTGAAGCTTTCTTT. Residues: CASSGRQLNTEAFF.